The subject of this entry is one TCR beta chain. What it recognizes is unknown. The record originates from a study of CD8+ T cells in alopecia areata. Study information: Patients received oral tofacitinib, 5 to 10 mg twice daily, for moderate-to-severe alopecia areata. Study observations and caveats: Baseline CD8+ expansion's link to response remains uncertain, as there was one nonresponder. Both scalp clonality and the expanded CD8+ clones among the top 100 showed a significant decrease with tofacitinib.

It was cDNA, reverse transcribed from extracted RNA, that served as the sequencing template. Generated by immunoSEQ multiplex PCR, the TCRdb table keeps only in-frame clones and is missing some. The sample has 90,000 to 130,000 clones, roughly 55% seen once; the top ten hold 10% to 15%. Treatment in this sample: oral pan-JAK inhibitor, 5-10 mg twice daily. The CDR3 has 15 amino acids. The germline CDR1 and CDR2 sequences are ENHRY and SYGVKD. Unmatched junction bases numbered 4, after V lost 2 bases and J lost 4 bases. The TCR comes from a human donor with alopecia areata. The chain combines TRBV10-3 with TRBJ1-2; 10 bases are shared with TRBD1. The input for sequencing was CD8+ T cells sorted from blood, taken at week 24, from a patient treated with tofacitinib. CDR3 sequence: CAISEPGQGSYGYTF. CDR3 nucleotide sequence: TGTGCCATCAGTGAGCCGGGACAGGGGAGCTATGGCTACACCTTC.